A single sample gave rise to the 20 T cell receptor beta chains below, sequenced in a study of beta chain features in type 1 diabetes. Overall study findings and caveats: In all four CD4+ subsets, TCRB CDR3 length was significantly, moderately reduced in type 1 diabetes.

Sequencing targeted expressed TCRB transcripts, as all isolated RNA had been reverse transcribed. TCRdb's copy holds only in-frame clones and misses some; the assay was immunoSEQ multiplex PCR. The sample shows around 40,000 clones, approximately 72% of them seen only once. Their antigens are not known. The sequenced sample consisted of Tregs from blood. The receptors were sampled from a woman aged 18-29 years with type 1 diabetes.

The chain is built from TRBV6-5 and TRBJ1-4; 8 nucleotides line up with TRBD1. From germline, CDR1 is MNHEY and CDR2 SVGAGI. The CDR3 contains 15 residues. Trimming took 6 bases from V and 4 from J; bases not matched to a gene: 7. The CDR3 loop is CASSSGTGYNEKLFF. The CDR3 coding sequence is TGTGCCAGCAGCTCCGGGACAGGTTATAATGAAAAACTGTTTTTT.

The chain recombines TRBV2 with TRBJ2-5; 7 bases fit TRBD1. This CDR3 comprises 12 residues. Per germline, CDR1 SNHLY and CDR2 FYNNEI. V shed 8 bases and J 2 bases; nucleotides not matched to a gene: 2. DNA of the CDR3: TGTGCCAGCGTGGGACAGCAAGAGACCCAGTACTTC. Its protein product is CASVGQQETQYF.

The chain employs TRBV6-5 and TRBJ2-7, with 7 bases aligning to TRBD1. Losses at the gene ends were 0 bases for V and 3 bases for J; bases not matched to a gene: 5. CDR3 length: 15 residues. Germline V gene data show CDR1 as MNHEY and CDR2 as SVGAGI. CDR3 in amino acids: CASSYSRQGGYEQYF. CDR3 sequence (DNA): TGTGCCAGCAGTTACTCCAGACAGGGTGGCTACGAGCAGTACTTC.

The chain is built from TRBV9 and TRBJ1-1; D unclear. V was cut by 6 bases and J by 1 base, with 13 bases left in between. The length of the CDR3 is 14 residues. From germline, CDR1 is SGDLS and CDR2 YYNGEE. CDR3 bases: TGTGCCAGCACCACCACTGAATCGAACACTGAAGCTTTCTTT. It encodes CASTTTESNTEAFF.

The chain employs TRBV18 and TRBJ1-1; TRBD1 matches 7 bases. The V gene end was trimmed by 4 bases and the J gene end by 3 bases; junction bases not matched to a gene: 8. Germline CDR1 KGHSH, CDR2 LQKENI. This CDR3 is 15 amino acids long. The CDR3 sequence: CASSRAATGDTEAFF. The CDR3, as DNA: TGTGCCAGCTCACGTGCTGCAACAGGGGACACTGAAGCTTTCTTT. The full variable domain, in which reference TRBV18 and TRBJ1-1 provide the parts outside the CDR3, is NAGVMQNPRHLVRRRGQEARLRCSPMKGHSHVYWYRQLPEEGLKFMVYLQKENIIDESGMPKERFSAEFPKEGPSILRIQQVVRGDSAAYFCASSRAATGDTEAFFGQGTRLTVV.

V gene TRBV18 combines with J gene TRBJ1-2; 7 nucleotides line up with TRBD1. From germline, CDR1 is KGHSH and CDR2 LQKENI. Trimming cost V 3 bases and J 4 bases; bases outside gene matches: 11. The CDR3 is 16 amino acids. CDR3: CASSPGRQGPGYGYTF. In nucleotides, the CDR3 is TGTGCCAGCTCACCCGGGCGACAGGGTCCGGGCTATGGCTACACCTTC.

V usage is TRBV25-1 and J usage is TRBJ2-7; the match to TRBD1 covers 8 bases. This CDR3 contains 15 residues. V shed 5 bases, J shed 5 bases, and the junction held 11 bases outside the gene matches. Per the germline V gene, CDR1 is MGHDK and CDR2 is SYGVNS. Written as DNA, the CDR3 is TGTGCCAGCAGTCCAACCGGGACAGGACTTGACGAGCAGTACTTC. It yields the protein CASSPTGTGLDEQYF.

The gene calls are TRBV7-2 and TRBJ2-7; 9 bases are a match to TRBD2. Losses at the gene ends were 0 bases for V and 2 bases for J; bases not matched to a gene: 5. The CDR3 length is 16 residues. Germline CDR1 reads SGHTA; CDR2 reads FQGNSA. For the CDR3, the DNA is TGTGCCAGCAGCTTAGCCTTGGGCGGGAGGGCCTACGAGCAGTACTTC. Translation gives CASSLALGGRAYEQYF.

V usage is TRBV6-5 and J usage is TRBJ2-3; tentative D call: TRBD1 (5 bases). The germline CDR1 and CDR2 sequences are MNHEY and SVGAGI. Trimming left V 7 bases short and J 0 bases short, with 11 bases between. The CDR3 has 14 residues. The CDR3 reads CASNRWGSTDTQYF. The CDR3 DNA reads TGTGCCAGCAACCGCTGGGGCAGCACAGATACGCAGTATTTT.

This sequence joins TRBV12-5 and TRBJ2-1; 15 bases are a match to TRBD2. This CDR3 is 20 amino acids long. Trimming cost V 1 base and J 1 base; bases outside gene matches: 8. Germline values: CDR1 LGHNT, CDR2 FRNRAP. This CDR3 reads CASGLGAGTSGGLSYNEQFF. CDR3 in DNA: TGTGCTAGTGGTTTGGGGGCCGGGACTAGCGGGGGGCTTTCCTACAATGAGCAGTTCTTC.

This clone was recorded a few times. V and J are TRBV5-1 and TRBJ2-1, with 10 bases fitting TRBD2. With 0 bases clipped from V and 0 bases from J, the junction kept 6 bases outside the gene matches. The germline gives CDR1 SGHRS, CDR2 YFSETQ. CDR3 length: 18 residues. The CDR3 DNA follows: TGCGCCAGCAGCTTGGAGCCAGCGGGGGGGAGCTCCTACAATGAGCAGTTCTTC. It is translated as CASSLEPAGGSSYNEQFF.

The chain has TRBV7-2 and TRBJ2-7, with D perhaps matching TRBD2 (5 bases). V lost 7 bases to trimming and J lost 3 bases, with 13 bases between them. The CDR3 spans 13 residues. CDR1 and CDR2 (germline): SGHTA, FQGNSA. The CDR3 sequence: CASTNPGIYEQYF. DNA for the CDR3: TGTGCCAGCACCAACCCCGGGATCTACGAGCAGTACTTC.

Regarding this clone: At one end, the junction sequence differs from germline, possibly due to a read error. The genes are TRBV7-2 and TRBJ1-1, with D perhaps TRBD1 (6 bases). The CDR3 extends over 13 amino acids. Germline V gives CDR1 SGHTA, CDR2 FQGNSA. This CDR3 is CASSDNIGQLRIF. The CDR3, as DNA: TGTGCCAGCAGCGATAACATCGGACAGCTCAGGATCTTT.

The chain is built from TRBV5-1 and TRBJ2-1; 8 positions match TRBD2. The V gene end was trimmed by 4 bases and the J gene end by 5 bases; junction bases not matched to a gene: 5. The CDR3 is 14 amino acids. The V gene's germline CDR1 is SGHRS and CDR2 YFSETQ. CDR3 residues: CASSLGTRDNEQFF. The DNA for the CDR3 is TGCGCCAGCAGCCTCGGGACTAGGGACAATGAGCAGTTCTTC.

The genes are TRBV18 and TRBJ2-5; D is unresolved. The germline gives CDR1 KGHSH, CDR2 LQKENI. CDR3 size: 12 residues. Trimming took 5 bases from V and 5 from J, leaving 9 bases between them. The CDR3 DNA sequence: TGTGCCAGCTCAGAGGAGATCGAGACCCAGTACTTC. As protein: CASSEEIETQYF.

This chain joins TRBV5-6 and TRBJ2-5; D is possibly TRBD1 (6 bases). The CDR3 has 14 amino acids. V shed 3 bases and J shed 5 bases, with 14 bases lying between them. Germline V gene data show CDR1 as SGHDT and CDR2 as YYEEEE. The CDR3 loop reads CASSSQQGGETQYF. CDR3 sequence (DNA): TGTGCCAGCAGCTCACAACAGGGTGGCGAGACCCAGTACTTC.

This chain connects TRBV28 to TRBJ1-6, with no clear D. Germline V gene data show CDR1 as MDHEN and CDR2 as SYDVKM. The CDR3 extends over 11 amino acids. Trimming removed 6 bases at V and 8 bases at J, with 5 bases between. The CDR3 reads CASRADSPLHF. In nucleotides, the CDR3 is TGTGCCAGCAGAGCCGATTCACCCCTCCACTTT.

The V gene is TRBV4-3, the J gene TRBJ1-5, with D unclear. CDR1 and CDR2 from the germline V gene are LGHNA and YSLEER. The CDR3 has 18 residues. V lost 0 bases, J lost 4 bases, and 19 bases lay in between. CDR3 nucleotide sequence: TGCGCCAGCAGCCAAGATGTTCGCTCGGGCAGGACTAATCAGCCCCAGCATTTT. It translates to CASSQDVRSGRTNQPQHF.

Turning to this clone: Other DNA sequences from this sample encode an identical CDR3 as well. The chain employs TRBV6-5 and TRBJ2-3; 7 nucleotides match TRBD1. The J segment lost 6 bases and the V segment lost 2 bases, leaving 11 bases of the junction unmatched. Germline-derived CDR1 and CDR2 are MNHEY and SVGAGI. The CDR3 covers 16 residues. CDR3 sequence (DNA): TGTGCCAGCAGTTACATACGGACAGGTTTTTCCGATACGCAGTATTTT. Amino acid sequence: CASSYIRTGFSDTQYF.

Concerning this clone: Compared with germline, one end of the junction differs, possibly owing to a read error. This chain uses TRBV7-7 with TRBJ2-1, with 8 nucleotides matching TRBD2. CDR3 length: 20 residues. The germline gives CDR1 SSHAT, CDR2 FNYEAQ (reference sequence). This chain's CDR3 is CASSLDTIPGRSGNIGEQFF. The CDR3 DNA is TGTGCTAGCAGCTTAGACACTATTCCTGGGCGTAGCGGGAATATCGGTGAGCAGTTCTTC. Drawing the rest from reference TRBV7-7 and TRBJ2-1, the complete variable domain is GAGVSQSPRYKVTKRGQDVTLRCDPISSHATLYWYQQALGQGPEFLTYFNYEAQPDKSGLPSDRFSAERPEGSISTLTIQRTEQRDSAMYRCASSLDTIPGRSGNIGEQFFGPGTRLTVL.